The 6 T cell receptor beta chains below come from one sample, sequenced in a study of cytomegalovirus exposure and HLA in healthy donors (dated by TCRdb to about 2017). Library preparation employed the immunoSEQ multiplex PCR assay. The multiplex PCR relied on a mix of 60 forward primers for TCR Vbeta segments and 13 reverse primers for TCR Jbeta segments. TCRdb took over this immuneACCESS table, retaining in-frame rearrangements with V and J assigned. Such tables are incomplete; in checked studies, under half of the missing clones stem from an unresolved V gene, and the remainder is unexplained. This sample's records show some 76,000 clones. Under 0.9% of the sample is held by the ten biggest clonotypes. Sequencing input: PBMCs. These receptors all stem from a boy under 18 in good health and CMV-seronegative.

The CDR3 DNA sequence: TGCGCCAGCAGCTGGCCCGGACAGGGTGGAGATACGCAGTATTTT. It encodes CASSWPGQGGDTQYF. This chain joins TRBV5-1 and TRBJ2-3, with 8 bases identical to TRBD1. CDR3 length: 15 residues. Germline CDR1 SGHRS, CDR2 YFSETQ. V lost 3 bases and J lost 5; bases outside the gene matches: 8.

The V and J genes are TRBV7-2 and TRBJ1-2, with 7 positions matching TRBD1. This CDR3 contains 15 residues. Germline V CDR1 and CDR2: SGHTA, FQGNSA. V lost 2 bases and J lost 8; bases outside the gene matches: 11. This chain's CDR3 is CASSLKGARIKGYTF. For the CDR3, the DNA is TGTGCCAGCAGCTTAAAGGGGGCGCGGATAAAGGGCTACACCTTC.

This chain connects TRBV5-1 to TRBJ1-1, with a tentative D call TRBD1 (6 bases). The CDR3 runs 14 residues. V lost 4 bases and J 3 bases, leaving 13 bases between the germline ends. CDR1 is SGHRS and CDR2 is YFSETQ in the germline V gene. The DNA for the CDR3 is TGCGCCAGCAGCCTTGGTAGGACAGACACTGAAGCTTTCTTT. Translation: CASSLGRTDTEAFF.

The chain is built from TRBV29-1 and TRBJ2-3; tentative D call: TRBD2 (6 bases). The CDR3 is 14 residues long. CDR1 is SQVTM and CDR2 is ANQGSEA in the germline V gene. Trimming pared 4 bases from V and 0 bases from J, leaving 11 bases between. In nucleotides, the CDR3 is TGCAGCGTTGCGGGGGAACCTAGCACAGATACGCAGTATTTT. Protein product: CSVAGEPSTDTQYF.

The chain uses TRBV4-2 and TRBJ1-1, with TRBD1 as a possible D gene (6 bases). CDR1 is LGHNA, CDR2 YNFKEQ, per germline. V lost 4 bases, J lost 7 bases, and 19 bases lay in between. The CDR3 has 15 residues. CDR3 nucleotide sequence: TGTGCCAGCAGCCGGACCAGGACAGAAAATTATGAAGCTTTCTTT. Its translation: CASSRTRTENYEAFF.

The chain is built from TRBV4-3 and TRBJ2-3; 9 nucleotides match TRBD2. Germline V gene lookup returns CDR1 LGHNA and CDR2 YSLEER. CDR3 length: 17 amino acids. V lost 0 bases, J lost 7 bases, and 11 bases stayed unmatched. Here the CDR3 DNA reads TGCGCCAGCAGCCAAGATCGCGCGGGAGGGCCCTCGAATACGCAGTATTTT. The encoded protein is CASSQDRAGGPSNTQYF.